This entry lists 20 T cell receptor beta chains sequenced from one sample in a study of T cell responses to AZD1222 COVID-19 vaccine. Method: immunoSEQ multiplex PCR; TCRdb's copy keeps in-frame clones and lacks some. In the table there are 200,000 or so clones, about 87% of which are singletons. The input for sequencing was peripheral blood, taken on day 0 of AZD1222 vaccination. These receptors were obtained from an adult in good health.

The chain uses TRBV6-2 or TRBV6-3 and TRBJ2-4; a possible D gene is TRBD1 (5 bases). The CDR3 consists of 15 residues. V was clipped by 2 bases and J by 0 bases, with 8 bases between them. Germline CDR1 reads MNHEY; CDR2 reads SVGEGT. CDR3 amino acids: CASSYQGIAKNIQYF. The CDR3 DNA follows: TGTGCCAGCAGTTACCAGGGTATAGCCAAAAACATTCAGTACTTC.

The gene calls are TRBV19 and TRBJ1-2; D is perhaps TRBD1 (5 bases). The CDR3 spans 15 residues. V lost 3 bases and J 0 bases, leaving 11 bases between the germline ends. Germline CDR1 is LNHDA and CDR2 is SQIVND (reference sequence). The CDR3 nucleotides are TGTGCCAGTAGTATTCAGGGCGCCTCTAACTATGGCTACACCTTC. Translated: CASSIQGASNYGYTF. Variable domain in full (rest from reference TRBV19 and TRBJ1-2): DGGITQSPKYLFRKEGQNVTLSCEQNLNHDAMYWYRQDPGQGLRLIYYSQIVNDFQKGDIAEGYSVSREKKESFPLTVTSAQKNPTAFYLCASSIQGASNYGYTFGSGTRLTVV.

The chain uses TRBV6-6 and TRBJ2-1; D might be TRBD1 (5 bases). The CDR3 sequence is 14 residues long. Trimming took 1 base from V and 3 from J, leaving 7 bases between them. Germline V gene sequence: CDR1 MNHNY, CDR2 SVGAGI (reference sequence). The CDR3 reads CASSYYRNYNEQFF. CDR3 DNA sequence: TGTGCCAGCAGTTACTACAGGAACTACAATGAGCAGTTCTTC.

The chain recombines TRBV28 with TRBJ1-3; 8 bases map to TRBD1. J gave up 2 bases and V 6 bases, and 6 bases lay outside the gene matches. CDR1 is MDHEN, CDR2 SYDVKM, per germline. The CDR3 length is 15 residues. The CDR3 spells CASRGTGGPGNTIYF. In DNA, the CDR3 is TGTGCCAGCAGAGGAACAGGGGGTCCTGGAAACACCATATATTTT.

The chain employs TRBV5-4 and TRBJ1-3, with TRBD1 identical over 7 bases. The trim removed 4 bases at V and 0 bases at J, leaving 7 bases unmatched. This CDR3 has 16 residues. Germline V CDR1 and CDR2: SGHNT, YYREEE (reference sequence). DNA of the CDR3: TGTGCCAGCAGCACCGGGACAGAAAACTCTGGAAACACCATATATTTT. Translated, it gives CASSTGTENSGNTIYF.

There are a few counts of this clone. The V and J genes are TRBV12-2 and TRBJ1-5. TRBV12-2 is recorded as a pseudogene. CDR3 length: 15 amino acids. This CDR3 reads CASRLATRGNQPQHF. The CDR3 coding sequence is TGTGCAAGTCGCTTAGCAACGCGGGGCAATCAGCCCCAGCATTTT.

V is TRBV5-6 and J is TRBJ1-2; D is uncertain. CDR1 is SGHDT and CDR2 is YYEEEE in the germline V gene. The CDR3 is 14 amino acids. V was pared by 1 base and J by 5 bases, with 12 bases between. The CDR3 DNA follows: TGTGCCAGCAGCTTGTGGTCAGAGATTTATGGCTACACCTTC. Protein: CASSLWSEIYGYTF. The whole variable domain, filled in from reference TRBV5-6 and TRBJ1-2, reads DAGVTQSPTHLIKTRGQQVTLRCSPKSGHDTVSWYQQALGQGPQFIFQYYEEEERQRGNFPDRFSGHQFPNYSSELNVNALLLGDSALYLCASSLWSEIYGYTFGSGTRLTVV.

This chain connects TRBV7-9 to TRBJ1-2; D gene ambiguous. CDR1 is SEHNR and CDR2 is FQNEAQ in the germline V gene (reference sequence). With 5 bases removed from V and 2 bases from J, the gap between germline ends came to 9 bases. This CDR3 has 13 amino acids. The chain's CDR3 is CASSQDGNYGYTF. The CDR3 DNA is TGTGCCAGCAGCCAGGACGGAAACTATGGCTACACCTTC. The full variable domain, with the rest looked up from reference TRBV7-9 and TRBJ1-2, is DTGVSQNPRHKITKRGQNVTFRCDPISEHNRLYWYRQTLGQGPEFLTYFQNEAQLEKSRLLSDRFSAERPKGSFSTLEIQRTEQGDSAMYLCASSQDGNYGYTFGSGTRLTVV.

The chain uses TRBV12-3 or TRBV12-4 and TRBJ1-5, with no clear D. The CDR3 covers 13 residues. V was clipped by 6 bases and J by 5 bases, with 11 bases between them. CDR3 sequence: CASSQEAHQPQHF. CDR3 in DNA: TGTGCCAGCAGCCAGGAGGCGCATCAGCCCCAGCATTTT.

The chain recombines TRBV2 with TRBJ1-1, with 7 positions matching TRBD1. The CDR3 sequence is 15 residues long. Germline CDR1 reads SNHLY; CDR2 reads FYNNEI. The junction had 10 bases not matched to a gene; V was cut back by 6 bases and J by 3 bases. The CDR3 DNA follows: TGTGCCAGCAGCCCACAGGGGCACGAGGACACTGAAGCTTTCTTT. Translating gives CASSPQGHEDTEAFF. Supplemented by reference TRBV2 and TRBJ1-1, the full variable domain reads EPEVTQTPSHQVTQMGQEVILRCVPISNHLYFYWYRQILGQKVEFLVSFYNNEISEKSEIFDDQFSVERPDGSNFTLKIRSTKLEDSAMYFCASSPQGHEDTEAFFGQGTRLTVV.

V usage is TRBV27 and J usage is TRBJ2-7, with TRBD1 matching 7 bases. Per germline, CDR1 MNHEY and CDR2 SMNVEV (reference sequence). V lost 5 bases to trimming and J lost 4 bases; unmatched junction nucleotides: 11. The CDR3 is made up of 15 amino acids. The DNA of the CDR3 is TGTGCCAGCAGTCACGGGACAGCATATTTTTACGAGCAGTACTTC. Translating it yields CASSHGTAYFYEQYF.

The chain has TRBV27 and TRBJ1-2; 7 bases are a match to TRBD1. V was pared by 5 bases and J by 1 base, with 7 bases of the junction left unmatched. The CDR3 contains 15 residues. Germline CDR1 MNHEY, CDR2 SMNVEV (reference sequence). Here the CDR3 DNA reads TGTGCCAGCAGTCTGGGACAGCCTATTAACTATGGCTACACCTTC. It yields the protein CASSLGQPINYGYTF.

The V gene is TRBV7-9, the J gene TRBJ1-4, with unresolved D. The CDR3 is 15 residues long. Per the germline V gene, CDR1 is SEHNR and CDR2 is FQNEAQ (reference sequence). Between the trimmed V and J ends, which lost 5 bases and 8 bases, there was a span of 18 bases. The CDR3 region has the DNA TGTGCCAGCAGCGACAAGACCCCGTCGCGGGAAAAACTGTTTTTT. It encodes CASSDKTPSREKLFF.

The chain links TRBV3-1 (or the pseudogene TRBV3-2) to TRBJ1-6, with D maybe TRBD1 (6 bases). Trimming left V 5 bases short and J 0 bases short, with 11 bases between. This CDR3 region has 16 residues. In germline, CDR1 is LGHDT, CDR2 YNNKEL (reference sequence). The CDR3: CASSYDRSSYNSPLHF. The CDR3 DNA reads TGTGCCAGCAGCTACGACAGGAGCTCCTATAATTCACCCCTCCACTTT.

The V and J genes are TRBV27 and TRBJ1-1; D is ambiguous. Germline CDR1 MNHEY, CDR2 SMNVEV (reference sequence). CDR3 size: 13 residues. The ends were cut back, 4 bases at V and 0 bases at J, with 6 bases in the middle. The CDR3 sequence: CASSSNMNTEAFF. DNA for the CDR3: TGTGCCAGCAGTTCAAACATGAACACTGAAGCTTTCTTT.

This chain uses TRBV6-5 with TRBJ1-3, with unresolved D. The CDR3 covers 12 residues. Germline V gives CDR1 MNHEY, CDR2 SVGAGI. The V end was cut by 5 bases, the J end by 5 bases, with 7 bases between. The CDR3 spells CASSNHRNTIYF. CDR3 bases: TGTGCCAGCAGTAACCACAGAAACACCATATATTTT.

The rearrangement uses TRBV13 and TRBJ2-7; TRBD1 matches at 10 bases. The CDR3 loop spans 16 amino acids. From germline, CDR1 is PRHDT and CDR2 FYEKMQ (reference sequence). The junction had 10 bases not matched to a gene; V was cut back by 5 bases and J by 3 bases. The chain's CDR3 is CASSRRLRDRGYEQYF. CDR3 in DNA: TGTGCCAGCAGCAGACGCCTCCGGGACAGGGGCTACGAGCAGTACTTC.

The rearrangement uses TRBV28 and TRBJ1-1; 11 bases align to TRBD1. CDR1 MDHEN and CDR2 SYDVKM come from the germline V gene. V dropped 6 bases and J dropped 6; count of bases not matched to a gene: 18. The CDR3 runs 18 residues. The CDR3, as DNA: TGTGCCAGCAGCTCACTTCCGGGACAGGGGGACGTATACGCTGAAGCTTTCTTT. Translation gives CASSSLPGQGDVYAEAFF. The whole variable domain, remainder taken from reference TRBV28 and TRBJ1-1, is DVKVTQSSRYLVKRTGEKVFLECVQDMDHENMFWYRQDPGLGLRLIYFSYDVKMKEKGDIPEGYSVSREKKERFSLILESASTNQTSMYLCASSSLPGQGDVYAEAFFGQGTRLTVV.

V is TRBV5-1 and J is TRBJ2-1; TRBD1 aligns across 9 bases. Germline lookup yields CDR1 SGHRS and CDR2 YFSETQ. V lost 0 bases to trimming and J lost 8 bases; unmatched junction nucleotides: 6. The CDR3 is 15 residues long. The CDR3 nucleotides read TGCGCCAGCAGCTTGGCCGGGACAGGGATCGATGAGCAGTTCTTC. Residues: CASSLAGTGIDEQFF.

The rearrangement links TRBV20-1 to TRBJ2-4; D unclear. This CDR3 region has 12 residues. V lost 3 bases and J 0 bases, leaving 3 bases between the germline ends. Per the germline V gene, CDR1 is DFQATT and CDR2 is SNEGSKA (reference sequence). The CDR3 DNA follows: TGCAGTGCTAGTCCAGCCAAAAACATTCAGTACTTC. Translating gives CSASPAKNIQYF.